These 30 T cell receptor beta chains were sequenced from one sample in a study of blood T cell repertoires in COVID-19. The repertoire was sequenced with immunoSEQ multiplex PCR; TCRdb's copy has only in-frame clones and lacks some. The sample records under 300,000 clones, 88% being singletons. The sequencing input was PBMCs or T cells enriched from blood (not recorded which). Receptor source: a woman in her forties or fifties who had recovered from COVID-19.

This chain connects TRBV7-2 to TRBJ1-5; D gene ambiguous. Trimming took off 1 base at V and 9 bases at J, with 13 bases between the two ends. Germline V gives CDR1 SGHTA, CDR2 FQGNSA. The CDR3 has 14 residues. CDR3 coding DNA: TGTGCCAGCAGCTTAGATTTCAGACAAGGGCCCCAGCATTTT. Translation: CASSLDFRQGPQHF.

This clone appeared once. The chain carries TRBV15 and TRBJ1-4; 9 bases line up with TRBD1. Germline loops: CDR1 LNHNV, CDR2 YYDKDF (reference sequence). V lost 5 bases to trimming and J lost 8 bases; unmatched junction nucleotides: 12. The CDR3 spans 16 residues. CDR3 amino acids: CATSSSSGTGREKLFF. CDR3 DNA sequence: TGTGCCACCAGCTCTAGTTCCGGGACAGGGAGAGAAAAACTGTTTTTT.

The chain links TRBV5-4 to TRBJ2-7; TRBD2 matches at 10 bases. The CDR3 spans 15 residues. With 1 base clipped from V and 5 bases from J, the junction kept 6 bases outside the gene matches. Looked up from germline, CDR1 is SGHNT and CDR2 is YYREEE (reference sequence). The chain's CDR3 is CASSLPGTSVHEQYF. CDR3 in DNA: TGTGCCAGCAGCTTGCCCGGGACTAGCGTCCACGAGCAGTACTTC.

The chain has TRBV9 and TRBJ2-1; 10 bases map to TRBD2. Germline lookup yields CDR1 SGDLS and CDR2 YYNGEE. This CDR3 is 17 amino acids long. Trimming took 3 bases from V and 8 from J; bases not matched to a gene: 14. The CDR3 DNA sequence: TGTGCCAGCAGCGGAGGACCTAGCGGGAGCGATGGGGATGAGCAGTTCTTC. Translation: CASSGGPSGSDGDEQFF. The variable domain in full, completed from reference TRBV9 and TRBJ2-1, reads DSGVTQTPKHLITATGQRVTLRCSPRSGDLSVYWYQQSLDQGLQFLIQYYNGEERAKGNILERFSAQQFPDLHSELNLSSLELGDSALYFCASSGGPSGSDGDEQFFGPGTRLTVL.

The chain is built from TRBV7-3 and TRBJ2-7; TRBD2 is a possible D gene (5 bases). The germline gives CDR1 SGHTA, CDR2 FQGTGA. CDR3 length: 13 residues. V dropped 6 bases and J dropped 7 bases, with 16 bases sitting between them. The CDR3 sequence is CASRADPREEQYF. The CDR3 DNA sequence: TGTGCCAGCAGGGCGGACCCACGGGAAGAGCAGTACTTC.

The chain uses TRBV27 and TRBJ1-2; D is perhaps TRBD1 (5 bases). The germline V gene encodes CDR1 MNHEY and CDR2 SMNVEV (reference sequence). Trimming removed 7 bases from V and 5 bases from J, with 23 bases in between. The CDR3 contains 16 residues. CDR3 DNA: TGTGCCAGCAAGGGCCAGCTTGCGGGGGGGGATTATGGCTACACCTTC. This gives the protein CASKGQLAGGDYGYTF.

The rearrangement links TRBV12-5 to TRBJ2-3; 12 bases fit TRBD2. Unmatched junction bases numbered 15, after V lost 3 bases and J lost 5 bases. Germline loops: CDR1 LGHNT, CDR2 FRNRAP. There are 19 residues in the CDR3. Written as DNA, the CDR3 is TGTGCTAGTGGTTTTCTCGGAGGAGCACTAGCGGGAGGTGAAGATACGCAGTATTTT. Residues: CASGFLGGALAGGEDTQYF.

This clone was seen a few times. The gene calls are TRBV2 and TRBJ2-5, with a tentative D call TRBD2 (5 bases). The CDR3 runs 17 residues. Germline loops: CDR1 SNHLY, CDR2 FYNNEI. V was pared by 3 bases and J by 5 bases, with 22 bases between. The DNA of the CDR3 is TGTGCCAGCAGTGAGCTAGCCTTCGTCGTTCTTAAGGAGACCCAGTACTTC. It is translated as CASSELAFVVLKETQYF. Drawing the rest from reference TRBV2 and TRBJ2-5, the complete variable domain is EPEVTQTPSHQVTQMGQEVILRCVPISNHLYFYWYRQILGQKVEFLVSFYNNEISEKSEIFDDQFSVERPDGSNFTLKIRSTKLEDSAMYFCASSELAFVVLKETQYFGPGTRLLVL.

The genes are TRBV24-1 and TRBJ1-2, with 9 bases identical to TRBD1. J gave up 6 bases and V 4 bases, and 8 bases lay outside the gene matches. Germline V gene sequence: CDR1 KGHDR, CDR2 SFDVKD. The CDR3 runs 15 residues. The CDR3 DNA sequence: TGTGCCACCAGTGACTCCGACCGGGACAGGGATGGCTACACCTTC. It is translated as CATSDSDRDRDGYTF.

This clone was recorded once. This chain links TRBV11-2 with TRBJ1-2; no firm D call. The CDR3 length is 12 residues. Germline V CDR1 and CDR2: SGHAT, FQNNGV. V was shortened by 5 bases and J by 4 bases, with 8 bases between the two germline ends. The CDR3 sequence is CASSQRLYGYTF. The CDR3 bases are TGTGCCAGCAGCCAAAGACTCTATGGCTACACCTTC.

This clone was seen more than once but under ten times. This chain links TRBV28 with TRBJ1-1, with D tentatively TRBD1 (6 bases). V lost 5 bases and J 1 base, leaving 8 bases between the germline ends. The CDR3 runs to 13 residues. Germline assignment: CDR1 MDHEN and CDR2 SYDVKM. Here the CDR3 reads CASSTGKNTEAFF. The CDR3 DNA reads TGTGCCAGCAGTACAGGGAAGAACACTGAAGCTTTCTTT. Full variable domain (outside the CDR3, taken from reference TRBV28 and TRBJ1-1): DVKVTQSSRYLVKRTGEKVFLECVQDMDHENMFWYRQDPGLGLRLIYFSYDVKMKEKGDIPEGYSVSREKKERFSLILESASTNQTSMYLCASSTGKNTEAFFGQGTRLTVV.

The gene calls are TRBV5-1 and TRBJ2-7; a possible D gene is TRBD2 (5 bases). The germline V and J ends were trimmed by 2 bases and 7 bases, with 16 bases remaining between them. The germline CDR1 and CDR2 sequences are SGHRS and YFSETQ. This CDR3 has 14 residues. CDR3 residues: CASSLLVGSGEQYF. CDR3 DNA: TGCGCCAGCAGCTTACTTGTCGGGTCGGGAGAGCAGTACTTC.

The chain links TRBV6-4 to TRBJ2-6; no clear D gene. The V gene lost 4 bases and the J gene lost 1 base, with 5 bases spanning the gap. Germline CDR1 is MRHNA and CDR2 is SNTAGT. The CDR3 is 14 residues long. The CDR3 here is CASSALSGANVLTF. For the CDR3, the DNA is TGTGCCAGCAGTGCCTTATCTGGGGCCAACGTCCTGACTTTC.

V is TRBV7-2 and J is TRBJ1-3, with 9 bases fitting TRBD1. There are 17 residues in the CDR3. Germline V lookup: CDR1 SGHTA, CDR2 FQGNSA. V lost 3 bases, J lost 4 bases, and 10 bases stayed unmatched. The CDR3 DNA sequence: TGTGCCAGCAGCTTGGAGACAGGGGGGGGATCCGGAAACACCATATATTTT. It yields the protein CASSLETGGGSGNTIYF.

The V gene is TRBV27, the J gene TRBJ2-1, with 9 bases lining up with TRBD2. The J segment lost 5 bases and the V segment lost 8 bases, leaving 4 bases of the junction unmatched. Germline V lookup: CDR1 MNHEY, CDR2 SMNVEV (reference sequence). The CDR3 is 13 residues long. For the CDR3, the DNA is TGTGCCAGCGTAGCGGGAGAGAACAATGAGCAGTTCTTC. Protein: CASVAGENNEQFF.

This clone was detected only once. This chain links TRBV27 with TRBJ2-1; 7 nucleotides match TRBD1. The CDR3 is made up of 13 amino acids. CDR1 MNHEY and CDR2 SMNVEV come from the germline V gene (reference sequence). After removal of 5 bases from V and 9 bases from J, the junction contained 7 bases not matched to a gene. CDR3 loop: CASSATGLFEQFF. In DNA, the CDR3 is TGTGCCAGCAGTGCGACAGGGTTATTTGAGCAGTTCTTC.

The rearrangement links TRBV20-1 to TRBJ2-1, with a tentative D call TRBD1 (5 bases). V lost 4 bases, J lost 9 bases, and 10 bases lay in between. Germline loops: CDR1 DFQATT, CDR2 SNEGSKA (reference sequence). This CDR3 is 11 amino acids long. The CDR3 DNA sequence: TGCAGTGCTATAGGGGTGGGTGAGCAGTTCTTC. Translation gives CSAIGVGEQFF.

V gene TRBV6-5 combines with J gene TRBJ1-2, with 8 nucleotides matching TRBD1. Germline V CDR1 and CDR2: MNHEY, SVGAGI. The CDR3 loop spans 16 amino acids. V lost 0 bases, J lost 1 base, and 4 bases stayed unmatched. In DNA, the CDR3 is TGTGCCAGCAGTTACTCGTACGGACAGGGTAACTATGGCTACACCTTC. Residues: CASSYSYGQGNYGYTF.

The rearrangement uses TRBV24-1 and TRBJ1-4; no definite D call. Germline CDR1 reads KGHDR; CDR2 reads SFDVKD. The ends were cut back, 6 bases at V and 1 base at J, with 23 bases in the middle. CDR3 size: 19 residues. Here the CDR3 reads CATSTQREGMIETNEKLFF. CDR3 DNA: TGTGCCACCAGTACCCAAAGAGAGGGCATGATAGAAACTAATGAAAAACTGTTTTTT.

The chain couples TRBV6-5 to TRBJ2-3, with D perhaps TRBD1 (6 bases). The CDR3 consists of 13 residues. CDR1 is MNHEY and CDR2 is SVGAGI in the germline V gene. V was pared by 6 bases and J by 0 bases, with 7 bases between. The CDR3 loop reads CASSDRSTDTQYF. CDR3 in DNA: TGTGCCAGCAGCGACAGGAGCACAGATACGCAGTATTTT.

The chain carries TRBV29-1 and TRBJ1-2, with D tentatively TRBD1 (5 bases). The V end lost 7 bases, the J end lost 5 bases, and 11 bases lay between the germline ends. Germline assignment: CDR1 SQVTM and CDR2 ANQGSEA. The CDR3 runs 11 residues. The DNA of the CDR3 is TGCAGCGCGGAAAGGGGATATGGCTACACCTTC. Protein: CSAERGYGYTF.

This clone appeared once. This chain uses TRBV28 with TRBJ2-7; TRBD2 aligns across 8 bases. Germline V gives CDR1 MDHEN, CDR2 SYDVKM. The CDR3 is 15 amino acids. V was clipped by 5 bases and J by 1 base; unmatched bases: 7. CDR3 coding DNA: TGTGCCAGCAGTCAAAGCGGGAGTTTTTCCTACGAGCAGTACTTC. This gives the protein CASSQSGSFSYEQYF.

This rearrangement joins TRBV7-8 to TRBJ1-5; no clear D. The germline gives CDR1 SGHVS, CDR2 FQNEAQ. The V gene lost 5 bases and the J gene lost 0 bases, with 11 bases spanning the gap. This CDR3 has 15 residues. Here the CDR3 reads CASSPQKISNQPQHF. In nucleotides, the CDR3 is TGTGCCAGCAGCCCACAGAAAATTAGCAATCAGCCCCAGCATTTT.

The chain uses TRBV7-2 and TRBJ1-5, with D possibly matching TRBD1 (6 bases). Germline CDR1 SGHTA, CDR2 FQGNSA. Trimming took 1 base from V and 6 from J, leaving 13 bases between them. This CDR3 is 15 amino acids long. The DNA for the CDR3 is TGTGCCAGCAGCTTAGAGGCAGGGGTGAGTCAGCCCCAGCATTTT. Residues: CASSLEAGVSQPQHF.

The chain couples TRBV6-5 to TRBJ2-2; no clear D gene. CDR3 length: 15 residues. Trimming left V 0 bases short and J 0 bases short, with 5 bases between. From germline, CDR1 is MNHEY and CDR2 SVGAGI. CDR3 DNA: TGTGCCAGCAGTTACTCCCTTGCGAACACCGGGGAGCTGTTTTTT. Protein product: CASSYSLANTGELFF.

The gene calls are TRBV9 and TRBJ1-4, with D perhaps TRBD1 (6 bases). Germline CDR1 SGDLS, CDR2 YYNGEE. This CDR3 comprises 15 residues. V gave up 4 bases and J gave up 5 bases, with 15 bases separating them. The CDR3 coding sequence is TGTGCCAGCAGCTCCGGTCCAAGGGGGAATGAAAAACTGTTTTTT. Translated, it gives CASSSGPRGNEKLFF. Full variable domain (rest looked up from reference TRBV9 and TRBJ1-4): DSGVTQTPKHLITATGQRVTLRCSPRSGDLSVYWYQQSLDQGLQFLIQYYNGEERAKGNILERFSAQQFPDLHSELNLSSLELGDSALYFCASSSGPRGNEKLFFGSGTQLSVL.

The genes are TRBV15 and TRBJ2-7; TRBD2 is a possible D gene (5 bases). Trimming took 0 bases from V and 7 from J, leaving 13 bases between them. Germline V gives CDR1 LNHNV, CDR2 YYDKDF (reference sequence). The CDR3 contains 14 residues. The CDR3 loop is CATSRDPMGSEQYF. The CDR3 region has the DNA TGTGCCACCAGCAGAGATCCGATGGGGAGTGAGCAGTACTTC.

In its sample, this clone was seen once. V gene TRBV20-1 combines with J gene TRBJ1-1; D may be TRBD1 (6 bases). This CDR3 has 12 residues. The V end lost 3 bases, the J end lost 6 bases, and 11 bases lay between the germline ends. CDR1 DFQATT and CDR2 SNEGSKA come from the germline V gene (reference sequence). The CDR3 protein is CSASAGVAEAFF. CDR3 bases: TGCAGTGCTAGTGCAGGGGTGGCTGAAGCTTTCTTT.

This clone was recorded only once. V gene TRBV6-2 or TRBV6-3 combines with J gene TRBJ1-5, with unresolved D. Trimming cost V 6 bases and J 6 bases, with 15 bases left between them. Germline V gene sequence: CDR1 MNHEY, CDR2 SVGEGT. CDR3 length equals 14 residues. Here the CDR3 reads CASRPWRVGQPQHF. The DNA of the CDR3 is TGTGCCAGCAGGCCTTGGAGGGTAGGTCAGCCCCAGCATTTT.

The genes are TRBV9 and TRBJ2-2; maybe TRBD1 (5 bases). The germline V gene encodes CDR1 SGDLS and CDR2 YYNGEE. This CDR3 is built from 15 residues. The V end lost 0 bases, the J end lost 5 bases, and 11 bases lay between the germline ends. This chain's CDR3 is CASSVETVVTGELFF. CDR3 bases: TGTGCCAGCAGCGTAGAGACAGTAGTGACCGGGGAGCTGTTTTTT.